The present T cell receptor beta chain was sequenced within a study of T cells in tuberculosis. The wider study: Sequenced TCRs come from CD1B-GMM tetramer-binding T cells.

After thawing and overnight rest, PBMC were stained with GMM-loaded CD1B tetramer, viability dye and anti-CD3 for sorting. The lipid loaded on the CD1B tetramers was C32 glucose monomycolate from Rhodococcus equi. Each donor contributed roughly 100,000 sorted tetramer-negative cells. Germline CDR1 and CDR2: MNHEY and SMNVEV (reference sequence). The CDR3 runs 12 residues. Trimming left V 7 bases short and J 4 bases short, with 10 bases between. Sequencing of TCR-alpha and TCR-beta chains was unpaired. Sequenced by immunoSEQ multiplex PCR; TCRdb stores in-frame clones only, minus some. In the table there are nearly 60,000 clones, roughly 90% of which are singletons.

The specimen was CD1b-GMM tetramer-negative cells sorted from PBMCs. The clonotype originates from an adult woman with latent tuberculosis. The chain has TRBV27 and TRBJ1-1, with D possibly matching TRBD1 (5 bases). The CDR3 protein is CASISGSTEAFF. The CDR3 nucleotides are TGTGCCAGCATTTCAGGGTCCACTGAAGCTTTCTTT.